The rows below give T cell receptor beta chains drawn from one sample of a study of T cell changes during pregnancy in multiple sclerosis. The repertoire was sequenced with immunoSEQ multiplex PCR; TCRdb's copy has only in-frame clones and lacks some. The repertoire holds fewer than 85,000 clones, with roughly 96% as singletons. Here the sequenced sample was peripheral blood, taken in the second trimester of pregnancy. The receptors were gathered from a female donor with multiple sclerosis, enrolled in a pregnancy study. CDR3s include the opening cysteine and the closing phenylalanine or tryptophan. Each record gives: CDR3 DNA, CDR3 protein, clone size, J gene, V gene, D gene. A D gene is named only where the DNA matches it firmly. The size field is filled for only some rows; it gives once, few, many or a size class.

TGTGCCACCAGCAGACGGGGAGGGTGGGATGGCTACACCTTC	CATSRRGGWDGYTF	-	TRBJ1-2	TRBV15	-
TGCGCCAGCAGCTCTGGGTGGGGGGACGAGCAGTACTTC	CASSSGWGDEQYF	-	TRBJ2-7	TRBV5-1	-
TGTGCCAGTGGTAAGGTCAGGAATGAGCAGTTCTTC	CASGKVRNEQFF	-	TRBJ2-1	TRBV5-8	-
TGTGCCAGCAGCTACACAGGGGATGAGCAGTTCTTC	CASSYTGDEQFF	-	TRBJ2-1	TRBV7-2	TRBD1
TGCGCCAGCAGCTGGAAAGGACAGAACACCGGGGAGCTGTTTTTT	CASSWKGQNTGELFF	-	TRBJ2-2	TRBV5-1	-
TGTGCCAGCAGCCCGAGTCTTGAGTGGAGCACTGAAGCTTTCTTT	CASSPSLEWSTEAFF	-	TRBJ1-1	TRBV9	-
TGCGCCAGCACCCAAGGGCTAGCGGGAAACAATGAGCAGTTCTTC	CASTQGLAGNNEQFF	-	TRBJ2-1	TRBV10-2	TRBD2
TGTGCCAGCAGCTTGGTGGTGACAGCTAGCACAGATACGCAGTATTTT	CASSLVVTASTDTQYF	-	TRBJ2-3	TRBV5-6	-
TGTGCCAGCAGTGTGGGGACTAGCGGGAGGCAAGAGACCCAGTACTTC	CASSVGTSGRQETQYF	-	TRBJ2-5	TRBV2	TRBD2
TGTGCCAGCAGTGATACAGGAGGCACAGATACGCAGTATTTT	CASSDTGGTDTQYF	-	TRBJ2-3	TRBV2	-
TGTGCCAGTAGTGGGCAGAACTCCTACGAGCAGTACTTC	CASSGQNSYEQYF	-	TRBJ2-7	TRBV19	-
TGTGCCAGCAGCAAACCTAGGGGTTCGGGAGAGACCCAGTACTTC	CASSKPRGSGETQYF	-	TRBJ2-5	TRBV21-1	-
TGCGCCAGCAGCCGGCAGGGGCACACTGAAGCTTTCTTT	CASSRQGHTEAFF	-	TRBJ1-1	TRBV5-1	-
TGTGCCAGCAGTGGTGAACAGGGCTACTACAATCAGCCCCAGCATTTT	CASSGEQGYYNQPQHF	-	TRBJ1-5	TRBV2	-
TGTGCCAGCAGTTTGCGGCCTGACAGGTACGAGCAGTACTTC	CASSLRPDRYEQYF	-	TRBJ2-7	TRBV28	-
TGTGCCAGCAGCCAAGCTACGGGAGGGTCGGAGACCCAGTACTTC	CASSQATGGSETQYF	-	TRBJ2-5	TRBV4-2	TRBD2
TGTGCCAGCAGCTTAGTTCGCAGGGAGGAGCGTGGAGCCCAGCATTTT	CASSLVRREERGAQHF	-	TRBJ1-5	TRBV7-8	-
TGTGCCAGCAGCCCAACTAGCGGCCGGGGCTACAATGAGCAGTTCTTC	CASSPTSGRGYNEQFF	-	TRBJ2-1	TRBV5-4	TRBD2
TGTGCCAGCAGCTCGTCGGACTCTGGGGAATACGAGCAGTACTTC	CASSSSDSGEYEQYF	-	TRBJ2-7	TRBV7-9	-
TGTGCCAGCAGACCTACTAGCGGGTCCTACAATGAGCAGTTCTTC	CASRPTSGSYNEQFF	-	TRBJ2-1	TRBV6-5	TRBD2
TGTGCCAGCAGCCAAGATCTGGGACAGGTCTCCTACAATGAGCAGTTCTTC	CASSQDLGQVSYNEQFF	-	TRBJ2-1	TRBV4-2	TRBD1
TGTGCCAGCAGCTACGCAGGGTACAATGAGCAGTTCTTC	CASSYAGYNEQFF	-	TRBJ2-1	TRBV7-8	-
TGTGCCAGCAGCTTCTCTGGGACAGACAACATTCAGTACTTC	CASSFSGTDNIQYF	-	TRBJ2-4	TRBV5-6	TRBD1
TGTGCCAGCAGTTCTCTAGCGGGGACGAACACCGGGGAGCTGTTTTTT	CASSSLAGTNTGELFF	-	TRBJ2-2	TRBV7-6	TRBD2
TGTGCCAGCAGGGACAGGGCCTTTGACTCCTCCTACGAGCAGTACTTC	CASRDRAFDSSYEQYF	-	TRBJ2-7	TRBV27	TRBD1
TGCGCCAGCAGCTCCGACCCCGGGGGGACTACTGAAGCTTTCTTT	CASSSDPGGTTEAFF	-	TRBJ1-1	TRBV5-1	-
TGCGCCAGCAGCCAACTCGGACAGGGGTCGGACTACGAGCAGTACTTC	CASSQLGQGSDYEQYF	-	TRBJ2-7	TRBV4-3	TRBD1
TGTGCCACTACCCCTCACGAGCAGTACTTC	CATTPHEQYF	-	TRBJ2-7	TRBV2	-
TGTGCCAGTAGTATCTGGGCCGGGGGGTCGGACAATGAGCAGTTCTTC	CASSIWAGGSDNEQFF	few	TRBJ2-1	TRBV19	TRBD2
TGCGCCAGCAGTCAACCCGCCCGGAGTACAGGTGAATACAATGAGCAGTTCTTC	CASSQPARSTGEYNEQFF	once	TRBJ2-1	TRBV23-1	-
TGTGCCAGCAGGCCCGCAGGGGGAGGAAACACCATATATTTT	CASRPAGGGNTIYF	-	TRBJ1-3	TRBV7-2	TRBD1
TGTGCCAGCAGTTTCCCGGGAAACTACAATGAGCAGTTCTTC	CASSFPGNYNEQFF	-	TRBJ2-1	TRBV6-6	-
TGTGCCAGCCGGACAGGGTTGATGACCGGGGAGCTGTTTTTT	CASRTGLMTGELFF	-	TRBJ2-2	TRBV25-1	TRBD1
TGTGCCAGCAGCTCAGACATTGTTAGCGGGCCCTACAATGAGCAGTTCTTC	CASSSDIVSGPYNEQFF	once	TRBJ2-1	TRBV7-2	TRBD2
TGTGCCTGGAGCCTCACCCTAGCGGGAGACGGGAATACGCAGTATTTT	CAWSLTLAGDGNTQYF	-	TRBJ2-3	TRBV30	TRBD2
TGCGCCAGCAGTCCGACAGGGGATGGGGACTATGGCTACACCTTC	CASSPTGDGDYGYTF	once	TRBJ1-2	TRBV5-1	TRBD1
TGTGCCAGCAGCTTAGATATGCGGGACTTCCCCACTTATGGCTACACCTTC	CASSLDMRDFPTYGYTF	-	TRBJ1-2	TRBV11-2	-
TGCAGCGTTGGGCAGGGTACCTATGGCTACACCTTC	CSVGQGTYGYTF	-	TRBJ1-2	TRBV29-1	-
TGTGCCAGCAGTTACTCGGAGGCAGCGCAACAGTACTTC	CASSYSEAAQQYF	-	TRBJ2-7	TRBV6-5	-
TGTGCCAGCAGCTTGGGACTAGGCCGTGGTGATACGCAGTATTTT	CASSLGLGRGDTQYF	-	TRBJ2-3	TRBV7-6	TRBD2